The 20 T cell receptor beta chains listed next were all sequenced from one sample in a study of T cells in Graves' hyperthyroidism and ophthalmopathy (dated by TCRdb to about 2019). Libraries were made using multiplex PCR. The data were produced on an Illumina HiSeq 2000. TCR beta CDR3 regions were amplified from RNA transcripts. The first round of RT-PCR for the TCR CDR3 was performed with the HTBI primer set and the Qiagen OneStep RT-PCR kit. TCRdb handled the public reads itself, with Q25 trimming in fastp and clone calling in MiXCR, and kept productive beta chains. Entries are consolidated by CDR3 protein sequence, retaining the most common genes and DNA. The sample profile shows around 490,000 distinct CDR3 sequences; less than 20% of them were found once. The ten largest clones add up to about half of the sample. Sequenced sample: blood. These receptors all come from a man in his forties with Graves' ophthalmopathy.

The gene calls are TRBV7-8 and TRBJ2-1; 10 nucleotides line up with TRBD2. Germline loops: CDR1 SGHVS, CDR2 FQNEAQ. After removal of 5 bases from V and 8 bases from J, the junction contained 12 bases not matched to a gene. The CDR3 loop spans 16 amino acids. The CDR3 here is CASSRSPSGRGHEQFF. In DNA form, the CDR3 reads TGTGCCAGCAGCCGTTCCCCTAGCGGGAGAGGGCATGAGCAGTTCTTC.

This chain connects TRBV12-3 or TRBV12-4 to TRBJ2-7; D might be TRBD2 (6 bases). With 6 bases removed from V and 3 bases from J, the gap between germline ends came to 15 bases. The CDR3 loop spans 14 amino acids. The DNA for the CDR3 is TGTGCCAGCAGCAGGACTAAGGAGGTCTACGAGCAGTACTTC. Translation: CASSRTKEVYEQYF.

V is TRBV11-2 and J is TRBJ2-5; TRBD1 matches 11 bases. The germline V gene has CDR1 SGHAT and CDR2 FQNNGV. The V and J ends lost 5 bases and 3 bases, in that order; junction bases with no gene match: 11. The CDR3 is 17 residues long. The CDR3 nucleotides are TGTGCCAGCAGCGCAAGGCGGGGACAGGGGGTTAAAGAGACCCAGTACTTC. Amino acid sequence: CASSARRGQGVKETQYF.

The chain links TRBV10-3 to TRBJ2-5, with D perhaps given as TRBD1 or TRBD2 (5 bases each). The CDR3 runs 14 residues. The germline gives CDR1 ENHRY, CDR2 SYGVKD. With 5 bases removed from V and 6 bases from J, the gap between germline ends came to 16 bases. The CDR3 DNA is TGTGCCATCAGTAGCCGAGGGGACGGAAAGACCCAGTACTTC. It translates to CAISSRGDGKTQYF.

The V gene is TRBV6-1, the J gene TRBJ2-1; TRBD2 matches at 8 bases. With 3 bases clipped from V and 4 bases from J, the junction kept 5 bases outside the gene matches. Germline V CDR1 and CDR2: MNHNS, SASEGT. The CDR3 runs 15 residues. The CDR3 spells CASSEIAGIYNEQFF. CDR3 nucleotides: TGTGCCAGCAGTGAGATAGCGGGGATTTACAATGAGCAGTTCTTC.

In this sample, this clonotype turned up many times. The CDR3 spells CASSLQGSQMNTEAFF. Here the CDR3 DNA reads TGCGCCAGCAGCTTACAGGGCTCCCAGATGAACACTGAAGCTTTCTTT. This rearrangement joins TRBV5-1 to TRBJ1-1, with D possibly matching TRBD1 (6 bases). V shed 2 bases and J shed 0 bases, with 14 bases lying between them. CDR3 length equals 16 residues. CDR1 and CDR2 (germline): SGHRS, YFSETQ.

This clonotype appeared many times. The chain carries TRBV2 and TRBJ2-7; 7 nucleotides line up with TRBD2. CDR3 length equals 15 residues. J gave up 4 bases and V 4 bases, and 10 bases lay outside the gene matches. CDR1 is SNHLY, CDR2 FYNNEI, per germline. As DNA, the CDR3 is TGTGCCAGCAGTGCCGGTGGGGGGGGTGAGTACGAGCAGTACTTC. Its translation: CASSAGGGGEYEQYF.

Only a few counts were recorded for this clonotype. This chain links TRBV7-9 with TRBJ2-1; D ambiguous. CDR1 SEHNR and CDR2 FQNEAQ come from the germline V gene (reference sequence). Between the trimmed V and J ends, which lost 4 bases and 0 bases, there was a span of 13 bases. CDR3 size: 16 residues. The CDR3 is CASSSITPGSYNEQFF. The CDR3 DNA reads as TGTGCCAGCAGCTCAATAACACCGGGCTCCTACAATGAGCAGTTCTTC.

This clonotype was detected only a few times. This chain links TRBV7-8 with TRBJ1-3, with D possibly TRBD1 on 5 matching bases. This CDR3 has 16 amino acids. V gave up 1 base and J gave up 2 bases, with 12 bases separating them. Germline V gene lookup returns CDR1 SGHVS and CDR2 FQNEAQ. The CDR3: CASSLVPGSTGNTIYF. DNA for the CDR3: TGTGCCAGCAGCTTAGTCCCAGGGTCGACTGGAAACACCATATATTTT.

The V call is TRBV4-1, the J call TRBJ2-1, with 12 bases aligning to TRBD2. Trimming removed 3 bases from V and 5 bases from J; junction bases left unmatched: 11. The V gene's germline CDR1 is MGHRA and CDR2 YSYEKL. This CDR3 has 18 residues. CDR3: CASSQLPPGLAGDNEQFF. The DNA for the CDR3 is TGCGCCAGCAGCCAGCTCCCCCCGGGACTAGCGGGCGACAATGAGCAGTTCTTC.

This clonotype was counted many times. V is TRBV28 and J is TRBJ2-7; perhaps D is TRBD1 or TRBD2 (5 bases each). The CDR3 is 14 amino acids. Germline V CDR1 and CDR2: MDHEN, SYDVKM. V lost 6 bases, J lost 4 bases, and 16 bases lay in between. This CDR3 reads CASSFTGPRYEQYF. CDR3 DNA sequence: TGTGCCAGCAGCTTCACGGGGCCTAGATACGAGCAGTACTTC.

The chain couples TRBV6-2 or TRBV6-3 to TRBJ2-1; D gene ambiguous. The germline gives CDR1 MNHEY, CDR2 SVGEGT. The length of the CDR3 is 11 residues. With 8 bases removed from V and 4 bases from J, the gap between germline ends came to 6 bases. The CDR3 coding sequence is TGTGCCAGCCACTCTTACAATGAGCAGTTCTTC. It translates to CASHSYNEQFF.

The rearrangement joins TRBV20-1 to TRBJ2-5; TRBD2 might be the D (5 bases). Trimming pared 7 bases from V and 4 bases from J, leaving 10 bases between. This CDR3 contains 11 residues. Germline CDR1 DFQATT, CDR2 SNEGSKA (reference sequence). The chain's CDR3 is CSGSGSETQYF. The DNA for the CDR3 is TGCAGTGGGTCGGGGTCAGAGACCCAGTACTTC.

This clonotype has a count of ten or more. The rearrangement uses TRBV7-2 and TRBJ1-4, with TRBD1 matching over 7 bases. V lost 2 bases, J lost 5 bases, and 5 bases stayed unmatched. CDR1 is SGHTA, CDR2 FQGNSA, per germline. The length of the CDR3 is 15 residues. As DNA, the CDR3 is TGTGCCAGCAGCTTACTGGGGACAGCCAATGAAAAACTGTTTTTT. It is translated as CASSLLGTANEKLFF.

CDR3 in amino acids: CSARDLGTPEAFF. CDR3 DNA: TGCAGTGCTAGAGATTTGGGGACACCTGAAGCTTTCTTT. This chain links TRBV20-1 with TRBJ1-1, with D maybe TRBD1 (6 bases). The CDR3 consists of 13 residues. The V end lost 0 bases, the J end lost 6 bases, and 11 bases lay between the germline ends. From germline, CDR1 is DFQATT and CDR2 SNEGSKA (reference sequence).

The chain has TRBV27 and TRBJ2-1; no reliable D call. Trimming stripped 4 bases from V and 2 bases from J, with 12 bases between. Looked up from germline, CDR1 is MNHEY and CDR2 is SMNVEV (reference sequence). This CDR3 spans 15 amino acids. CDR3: CASSSKTPAYNEQFF. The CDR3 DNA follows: TGTGCCAGCAGTTCCAAGACACCCGCCTACAATGAGCAGTTCTTC.

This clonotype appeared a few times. The CDR3 is CASSLVGRTGNTIYF. CDR3 DNA sequence: TGTGCCAGCAGCTTAGTGGGAAGAACTGGAAACACCATATATTTT. The chain links TRBV7-9 to TRBJ1-3; unclear D gene. The CDR3 extends over 15 amino acids. Germline-derived CDR1 and CDR2 are SEHNR and FQNEAQ (reference sequence). V was trimmed by 1 base and J by 2 bases, leaving 9 bases between them.

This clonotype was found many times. As DNA, the CDR3 is TGTGCCAGCAGTTACCTAGCGGGGGGGCCTGATGAGCAGTTCTTC. Translated, it gives CASSYLAGGPDEQFF. This chain links TRBV12-3 or TRBV12-4 with TRBJ2-1; 12 nucleotides agree with TRBD2. The V gene end was trimmed by 4 bases and the J gene end by 8 bases; junction bases not matched to a gene: 6. The length of the CDR3 is 15 residues.

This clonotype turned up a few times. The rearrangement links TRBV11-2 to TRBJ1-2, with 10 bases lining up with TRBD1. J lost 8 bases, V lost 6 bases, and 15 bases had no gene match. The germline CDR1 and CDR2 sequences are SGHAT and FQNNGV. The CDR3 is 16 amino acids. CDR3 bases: TGTGCCAGCAGTCGACCCGGGACAGGGGACCGAGGGGGCTACACCTTC. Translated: CASSRPGTGDRGGYTF.

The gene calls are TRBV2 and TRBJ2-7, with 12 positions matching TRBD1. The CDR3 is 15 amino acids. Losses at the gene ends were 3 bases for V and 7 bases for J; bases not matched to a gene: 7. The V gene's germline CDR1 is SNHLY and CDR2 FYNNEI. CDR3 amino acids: CASSDLGQGASEQYF. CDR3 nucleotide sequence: TGTGCCAGCAGTGACCTGGGACAGGGGGCGTCAGAGCAGTACTTC. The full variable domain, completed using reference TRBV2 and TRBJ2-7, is EPEVTQTPSHQVTQMGQEVILRCVPISNHLYFYWYRQILGQKVEFLVSFYNNEISEKSEIFDDQFSVERPDGSNFTLKIRSTKLEDSAMYFCASSDLGQGASEQYFGPGTRLTVT.